This TCR beta chain was recovered during a study of control samples from healthy donors and cancer patients. The table came from immunoSEQ multiplex PCR; TCRdb's copy has only in-frame clones and leaves some out. This sample has roughly 130,000 clones, with around 93% found just once. The J segment lost 4 bases and the V segment lost 1 base, leaving 7 bases of the junction unmatched. This CDR3 has 16 residues. Germline V lookup: CDR1 SGHTA, CDR2 FQGNSA. The sample taken for sequencing was blood. This sequence joins TRBV7-2 and TRBJ1-1; 9 positions match TRBD1. The clonotype comes from a man younger than 35 in good health. In nucleotides, the CDR3 is TGTGCCAGCAGCTTAGGGCGGGACAGGGTGATCACTGAAGCTTTCTTT. Translation: CASSLGRDRVITEAFF.